The 23 T cell receptor beta chains given below trace back to one sample, sequenced in a study of identical twins. TCRdb itself ran the 5' RACE reads through MiXCR, one entry per CDR3 protein. The sample yields around 280,000 distinct CDR3 sequences, roughly 8.6% seen once. The data were also submitted as part of a second study, on yellow fever vaccine responses in identical twins.

Sequenced material: memory (CD45RO+) T cells sorted from blood. All receptors derive from a young woman in good health.

The sample holds many counts of this clonotype. The chain combines TRBV27 with TRBJ1-1; 7 bases are shared with TRBD1. Germline-derived CDR1 and CDR2 are MNHEY and SMNVEV (reference sequence). Trimming at V came to 3 bases and at J to 8 bases, leaving 6 bases not matched to a gene. CDR3 size: 13 residues. The CDR3 nucleotides are TGTGCCAGCAGTTTCGGGGGGACAGAAGAAGCTTTCTTT. Protein: CASSFGGTEEAFF.

The gene calls are TRBV5-1 and TRBJ2-1, with 7 bases that match TRBD2. CDR1 and CDR2 (germline): SGHRS, YFSETQ. This CDR3 contains 15 residues. Unmatched junction bases numbered 12, after V lost 3 bases and J lost 9 bases. CDR3 sequence reads: CASSSGLVVGGEQFF. The CDR3 DNA reads as TGCGCCAGCAGCTCCGGACTAGTAGTGGGGGGTGAGCAGTTCTTC.

This clonotype has more than one count but fewer than ten. The chain carries TRBV7-8 and TRBJ1-1; D not certain. The CDR3 has 15 amino acids. Trimming left V 0 bases short and J 2 bases short, with 10 bases between. Germline V CDR1 and CDR2: SGHVS, FQNEAQ. The CDR3 spells CASSLAGGFNTEAFF. DNA for the CDR3: TGTGCCAGCAGCTTAGCGGGAGGGTTTAACACTGAAGCTTTCTTT.

This clonotype was seen only a few times. The J gene is TRBJ2-5, the V gene TRBV11-2; 14 bases align to TRBD2. Per the germline V gene, CDR1 is SGHAT and CDR2 is FQNNGV. Germline trimming cut 0 bases from V and 4 bases from J; bases unmatched to any gene: 4. The CDR3 contains 17 residues. The CDR3 loop is CASSLDGLAGGGETQYF. The DNA for the CDR3 is TGTGCCAGCAGCTTAGATGGACTAGCGGGAGGAGGAGAGACCCAGTACTTC.

This chain joins TRBV10-2 and TRBJ2-5; D might be TRBD2 (7 bases). There are 13 residues in the CDR3. Germline V gives CDR1 WSHSY, CDR2 SAAADI. Trimming took 1 base from V and 9 from J, leaving 12 bases between them. The CDR3 DNA follows: TGCGCCAGCAGTGAGTTGGGCGGGGGCTCCCAGTACTTC. Protein sequence: CASSELGGGSQYF.

The V gene is TRBV20-1, the J gene TRBJ1-5; unclear D gene. V lost 0 bases and J 0 bases, leaving 9 bases between the germline ends. The CDR3 loop spans 15 amino acids. Germline lookup yields CDR1 DFQATT and CDR2 SNEGSKA (reference sequence). CDR3 region: CSARDSSYSNQPQHF. The CDR3 DNA sequence: TGCAGTGCTAGAGATTCCAGTTATAGCAATCAGCCCCAGCATTTT.

The chain recombines TRBV29-1 with TRBJ2-3; no clear D. V was trimmed by 8 bases and J by 1 base, leaving 10 bases between them. Germline CDR1 and CDR2: SQVTM and ANQGSEA. The CDR3 runs to 12 residues. The DNA for the CDR3 is TGCAGCTCTCTGACTGGCACAGATACGCAGTATTTT. Its protein is CSSLTGTDTQYF.

This clonotype was detected ten times or more. The chain carries TRBV12-3 or TRBV12-4 and TRBJ2-1; D is unclear. Trimming removed 1 base from V and 6 bases from J, with 10 bases in between. The CDR3 sequence is 14 residues long. The DNA for the CDR3 is TGTGCCAGCAGTTTAGTGGCAGGCCGCAATGAGCAGTTCTTC. It encodes CASSLVAGRNEQFF.

The rearrangement joins TRBV2 to TRBJ1-5; a weak D match, TRBD1 (5 bases). This CDR3 contains 14 residues. The germline gives CDR1 SNHLY, CDR2 FYNNEI. V was pared by 6 bases and J by 6 bases, with 15 bases between. CDR3 loop: CASSPELDSQPQHF. Here the CDR3 DNA reads TGTGCCAGCAGCCCGGAATTAGACAGTCAGCCCCAGCATTTT.

Ten or more counts support this clonotype. The J gene is TRBJ2-1, the V gene TRBV16; a possible D gene is TRBD2 (6 bases). Trimming shortened V by 8 bases and J by 7 bases, and 21 bases separated the two germline ends. The CDR3 runs 15 residues. Per the germline V gene, CDR1 is KGHSY and CDR2 is FQNENV. The DNA of the CDR3 is TGTGCCAGCGCACGGCGGGATAATATCAGAAATGAGCAGTTCTTC. Translated, it gives CASARRDNIRNEQFF.

The chain has TRBV4-2 and TRBJ1-1; TRBD1 is a possible D gene (5 bases). V was cut by 1 base and J by 6 bases, with 15 bases left in between. Per germline, CDR1 LGHNA and CDR2 YNFKEQ. This CDR3 has 15 residues. DNA for the CDR3: TGTGCCAGCAGCCAAGGCGGGGGGTGGGAGGCTGAAGCTTTCTTT. Translation: CASSQGGGWEAEAFF.

This clonotype was detected ten times or more. The chain recombines TRBV9 with TRBJ2-5, with D maybe TRBD1 (6 bases). Germline values: CDR1 SGDLS, CDR2 YYNGEE. V lost 0 bases and J 3 bases, leaving 12 bases between the germline ends. CDR3 length: 15 amino acids. The CDR3 region has the DNA TGTGCCAGCAGCGTAGCTTCCGGGACAAAAGAGACCCAGTACTTC. Translating it yields CASSVASGTKETQYF. Full variable domain (rest looked up from reference TRBV9 and TRBJ2-5): DSGVTQTPKHLITATGQRVTLRCSPRSGDLSVYWYQQSLDQGLQFLIQYYNGEERAKGNILERFSAQQFPDLHSELNLSSLELGDSALYFCASSVASGTKETQYFGPGTRLLVL.

This clonotype was counted at least ten times. The CDR3 sequence is CASSLEGLYGEQYV. The DNA of the CDR3 is TGCGCCAGCAGCTTGGAAGGACTTTACGGGGAGCAGTACGTC. The chain has TRBV5-1 and TRBJ2-7; perhaps TRBD2 as D (5 bases). This CDR3 is 14 amino acids long. Germline CDR1 and CDR2: SGHRS and YFSETQ. With 0 bases removed from V and 7 bases from J, the gap between germline ends came to 14 bases.

This rearrangement joins TRBV11-2 to TRBJ1-6; 7 nucleotides line up with TRBD1. The CDR3 length is 16 residues. V was pared by 5 bases and J by 5 bases, with 9 bases of the junction left unmatched. Germline CDR1 and CDR2: SGHAT and FQNNGV. CDR3 region: CASSRRQGINNSPLHF. The CDR3 coding sequence is TGTGCCAGCAGCCGGAGACAGGGAATTAATAATTCACCCCTCCACTTT.

This clonotype was counted a few times. One junction end does not reproduce the germline sequence, and a read error may be involved. The chain combines TRBV20-1 with TRBJ2-2; TRBD2 aligns across 12 bases. The CDR3 spans 17 residues. Germline CDR1 is DFQATT and CDR2 is SNEGSKA (reference sequence). CDR3 loop: CCARDLAGGTNTGELFF. CDR3 bases: TGCTGTGCTAGAGATCTAGCGGGAGGGACGAACACCGGGGAGCTGTTTTTT.

The sample holds many counts of this clonotype. This sequence joins TRBV5-1 and TRBJ2-3; TRBD2 matches 12 bases. V was pared by 4 bases and J by 1 base, with 7 bases of the junction left unmatched. The CDR3 has 17 residues. Germline CDR1 SGHRS, CDR2 YFSETQ. CDR3 protein: CASSLVTSGGGTDTQYF. CDR3 DNA: TGCGCCAGCAGCCTTGTGACTAGCGGGGGAGGCACAGATACGCAGTATTTT.

This clonotype was observed at least ten times. The rearrangement joins TRBV4-2 to TRBJ1-2, with D uncertain. Germline CDR1 and CDR2: LGHNA and YNFKEQ. Trimming left V 1 base short and J 8 bases short, with 14 bases between. The CDR3 runs 14 residues. CDR3 amino acids: CASSQVNPEDGYTF. CDR3 DNA sequence: TGTGCCAGCAGCCAAGTCAACCCGGAGGACGGCTACACCTTC.

This clonotype was seen only a few times. This rearrangement joins TRBV4-2 to TRBJ2-2; D is perhaps TRBD1 (6 bases). Germline CDR1 and CDR2: LGHNA and YNFKEQ. The ends were cut back, 4 bases at V and 6 bases at J, with 12 bases in the middle. The CDR3 contains 14 residues. The CDR3 region has the DNA TGTGCCAGCAGCCGGGGGCTGGGGGCCGGGGAGCTGTTTTTT. This encodes CASSRGLGAGELFF.

A remark on this clonotype: Relative to the germline gene, one junction end is altered; a read error may explain this. The chain combines TRBV6-5 with TRBJ1-1; tentative D call: TRBD1 (6 bases). CDR1 MNHEY and CDR2 SVGAGI come from the germline V gene. CDR3 length: 13 amino acids. For the CDR3, the DNA is TGTGGCAGCAGCTACCTTAGGGGGGCGCGAGCTTTCTTT. This translates into CGSSYLRGARAFF.

The chain employs TRBV7-8 and TRBJ2-7, with 11 bases that match TRBD2. After removal of 4 bases from V and 4 bases from J, the junction contained 9 bases not matched to a gene. CDR3 length equals 16 residues. In germline, CDR1 is SGHVS, CDR2 FQNEAQ. The CDR3 spells CASSSQLAGASYEQYF. For the CDR3, the DNA is TGTGCCAGCAGCTCTCAACTAGCGGGAGCGTCGTACGAGCAGTACTTC.

The chain couples TRBV9 to TRBJ2-1, with 9 bases matching TRBD2. Germline CDR1 SGDLS, CDR2 YYNGEE. The CDR3 has 16 residues. Losses at the gene ends were 0 bases for V and 3 bases for J; bases not matched to a gene: 4. In DNA, the CDR3 is TGTGCCAGCAGCGTAGATTCTAGCGGGATCTACAATGAGCAGTTCTTC. Translated: CASSVDSSGIYNEQFF.

This clonotype turned up a few times. V and J are TRBV6-1 and TRBJ2-3, with D possibly TRBD1 on 5 matching bases. This CDR3 comprises 13 residues. Germline V gene data show CDR1 as MNHNS and CDR2 as SASEGT. The ends were cut back, 4 bases at V and 3 bases at J, with 8 bases in the middle. The CDR3 nucleotides read TGTGCCAGCAGTGGGACAACAACAGATACGCAGTATTTT. As protein: CASSGTTTDTQYF.

In DNA, the CDR3 is TGTGCCAGCAAATCGGGATATTCACCCCTCCACTTT. Its protein product is CASKSGYSPLHF. The chain couples TRBV6-5 to TRBJ1-6; D call uncertain. The CDR3 length is 12 residues. The ends were cut back, 7 bases at V and 8 bases at J, with 9 bases in the middle. Germline-derived CDR1 and CDR2 are MNHEY and SVGAGI.